One sample yielded the 18 T cell receptor beta chains listed below, sequenced in a study of response to subunit inactivated influenza vaccine. TCRdb re-called the RT-PCR reads through MiXCR, storing one row per CDR3 protein. Of 560,000 or so distinct CDR3 sequences listed, roughly 8.2% are singletons. The sequenced sample was PBMCs from blood, obtained 23 months after vaccination. All receptors derive from a man aged 45-69 years who received an inactivated influenza vaccine.

Many counts were recorded for this clonotype. The chain combines TRBV2 with TRBJ2-3; either TRBD1 or TRBD2 may fit D (6 bases each). Germline-derived CDR1 and CDR2 are SNHLY and FYNNEI. Trimming took off 4 bases at V and 0 bases at J, with 11 bases between the two ends. The CDR3 is 15 residues long. CDR3 nucleotide sequence: TGTGCCAGCAGTGCAGGGGACTTCAGCACAGATACGCAGTATTTT. Protein product: CASSAGDFSTDTQYF.

The rearrangement joins TRBV2 to TRBJ2-2, with D possibly TRBD2 on 6 matching bases. CDR3 length equals 14 residues. In germline, CDR1 is SNHLY, CDR2 FYNNEI. Deletions cut 5 bases from V and 6 bases from J, with 13 bases between. CDR3 in amino acids: CASSRLEGAGELFF. The CDR3 DNA is TGTGCCAGCAGTCGACTAGAAGGAGCCGGGGAGCTGTTTTTT.

In DNA, the CDR3 is TGTGCCAGCAGTTACTCTCCTCTAGCGGGAGAGGAGCAGTTCTTC. Protein: CASSYSPLAGEEQFF. The chain couples TRBV6-5 to TRBJ2-1, with 10 bases lining up with TRBD2. The CDR3 totals 15 residues. J gave up 10 bases and V 0 bases, and 6 bases lay outside the gene matches. CDR1 is MNHEY, CDR2 SVGAGI, per germline.

The chain has TRBV4-1 and TRBJ2-5, with a tentative D call TRBD1 (6 bases). CDR1 is MGHRA, CDR2 YSYEKL, per germline. The length of the CDR3 is 17 residues. V dropped 1 base and J dropped 1 base, with 16 bases sitting between them. The CDR3 sequence: CASSQGRQDSTQETQYF. CDR3 DNA: TGCGCCAGCAGCCAAGGTCGGCAGGACAGCACCCAAGAGACCCAGTACTTC.

The chain combines TRBV5-6 with TRBJ1-1, with D maybe TRBD1 (5 bases). This CDR3 contains 14 residues. The V gene's germline CDR1 is SGHDT and CDR2 YYEEEE. Trimming shortened V by 2 bases and J by 1 base, and 9 bases separated the two germline ends. The CDR3 DNA follows: TGTGCCAGCAGCTTTGGGACGGAGAACACTGAAGCTTTCTTT. This encodes CASSFGTENTEAFF.

This clonotype has ten or more counts. The J gene is TRBJ2-2, the V gene TRBV7-9, with no clear D. The CDR3 runs to 14 residues. Per germline, CDR1 SEHNR and CDR2 FQNEAQ (reference sequence). V was shortened by 6 bases and J by 3 bases, with 11 bases between the two germline ends. CDR3 DNA: TGTGCCAGCAGTCGCACTATATACACCGGGGAGCTGTTTTTT. This codes for CASSRTIYTGELFF.

DNA for the CDR3: TGTGCCAGCTCACCCGTGGGGAATCGTAAAGAGACCCAGTACTTC. The encoded protein is CASSPVGNRKETQYF. This chain joins TRBV18 and TRBJ2-5, with D unclear. Germline V gene data show CDR1 as KGHSH and CDR2 as LQKENI. CDR3 size: 15 residues. Trimming removed 3 bases at V and 3 bases at J, with 14 bases between. Looking up the rest from reference TRBV18 and TRBJ2-5 gives the full variable domain: NAGVMQNPRHLVRRRGQEARLRCSPMKGHSHVYWYRQLPEEGLKFMVYLQKENIIDESGMPKERFSAEFPKEGPSILRIQQVVRGDSAAYFCASSPVGNRKETQYFGPGTRLLVL.

The chain is built from TRBV5-1 and TRBJ2-7; the D gene is possibly TRBD1 (6 bases). Trimming removed 6 bases at V and 4 bases at J, with 14 bases between. The CDR3 sequence is 13 residues long. Germline loops: CDR1 SGHRS, CDR2 YFSETQ. The CDR3 DNA reads TGCGCCAGCACTGAACAGGGTTTATACGAGCAGTACTTC. Amino acids: CASTEQGLYEQYF.

This clonotype was observed a few times. This chain joins TRBV12-3 or TRBV12-4 and TRBJ2-5; the match to TRBD1 covers 7 bases. J was trimmed by 4 bases and V by 7 bases; bases with no gene match: 6. The CDR3 contains 13 residues. The CDR3 spells CASTDRVGETQYF. The CDR3 coding sequence is TGTGCCAGCACAGACAGGGTAGGAGAGACCCAGTACTTC.

This clonotype has ten or more counts. The J gene is TRBJ1-1, the V gene TRBV12-3 or TRBV12-4; D ambiguous. The V end lost 7 bases, the J end lost 8 bases, and 17 bases lay between the germline ends. The CDR3 covers 13 residues. For the CDR3, the DNA is TGTGCCAGCACCCGACCGGGCCCCTTCGAAGCTTTCTTT. Translated: CASTRPGPFEAFF.

The sample holds a few counts of this clonotype. This chain connects TRBV14 to TRBJ2-1; TRBD1 agrees at 7 bases. CDR3 length: 17 residues. V dropped 4 bases and J dropped 0; count of bases not matched to a gene: 9. Germline CDR1 and CDR2: SGHDN and FVKESK. The chain's CDR3 is CASSRIDRVSSYNEQFF. The DNA of the CDR3 is TGTGCCAGCAGCCGCATAGACAGGGTCAGCTCCTACAATGAGCAGTTCTTC.

The chain joins TRBV29-1 to TRBJ2-7, with D unclear. V was pared by 6 bases and J by 4 bases, with 10 bases between. Germline V gene data show CDR1 as SQVTM and CDR2 as ANQGSEA. This CDR3 contains 11 residues. CDR3 sequence reads: CSVADGYEQYF. In DNA form, the CDR3 reads TGCAGCGTAGCAGACGGATACGAGCAGTACTTC.

This sequence joins TRBV20-1 and TRBJ2-5, with TRBD2 matching over 8 bases. V lost 1 base, J lost 3 bases, and 7 bases stayed unmatched. CDR1 and CDR2 (germline): DFQATT, SNEGSKA (reference sequence). This CDR3 region has 15 residues. The CDR3 is CSARGLGGGKETQYF. DNA for the CDR3: TGCAGTGCTAGAGGTCTTGGCGGGGGGAAAGAGACCCAGTACTTC.

CDR3 region: CASSLVMSGDNQPQHF. DNA of the CDR3: TGTGCCAGCAGCCTCGTTATGTCCGGAGACAATCAGCCCCAGCATTTT. V and J are TRBV7-3 and TRBJ1-5; D is uncertain. The CDR3 has 16 residues. Germline-derived CDR1 and CDR2 are SGHTA and FQGTGA. Trimming stripped 5 bases from V and 3 bases from J, with 17 bases between. Combining the CDR3 with reference TRBV7-3 and TRBJ1-5 gives the whole variable domain GAGVSQTPSNKVTEKGKYVELRCDPISGHTALYWYRQSLGQGPEFLIYFQGTGAADDSGLPNDRFFAVRPEGSVSTLKIQRTERGDSAVYLCASSLVMSGDNQPQHFGDGTRLSIL.

The sample holds a few counts of this clonotype. Here the CDR3 DNA reads TGTGCCACCAGTGGTACTACCGGGGCCGGGGAGCTGTTTTTT. Amino acids: CATSGTTGAGELFF. The chain uses TRBV24-1 and TRBJ2-2; the D gene is possibly TRBD2 (5 bases). V was shortened by 5 bases and J by 6 bases, with 12 bases between the two germline ends. Germline V CDR1 and CDR2: KGHDR, SFDVKD. The CDR3 covers 14 residues.

The V call is TRBV3-1, the J call TRBJ2-2; 12 bases line up with TRBD2. The CDR3 contains 18 residues. Germline CDR1 reads LGHDT; CDR2 reads YNNKEL (reference sequence). V dropped 1 base and J dropped 6; count of bases not matched to a gene: 9. The CDR3 loop is CASSQVSSGGARAGELFF. CDR3 coding DNA: TGTGCCAGCAGCCAAGTTTCTAGCGGGGGGGCAAGGGCCGGGGAGCTGTTTTTT.

This clonotype was counted a few times. The chain joins TRBV7-9 to TRBJ2-7; a possible D gene is TRBD1 (6 bases). Germline V CDR1 and CDR2: SEHNR, FQNEAQ (reference sequence). Between the trimmed V and J ends, which lost 5 bases and 5 bases, there was a span of 13 bases. The CDR3 contains 13 residues. CDR3 amino acids: CASSVLGANEQYF. For the CDR3, the DNA is TGTGCCAGCAGCGTCCTGGGGGCGAACGAGCAGTACTTC.

This chain uses TRBV7-9 with TRBJ2-1; D may be TRBD1 (6 bases). This CDR3 has 13 residues. CDR1 and CDR2 (germline): SEHNR, FQNEAQ (reference sequence). The germline V and J ends were trimmed by 4 bases and 7 bases, with 11 bases remaining between them. CDR3 bases: TGTGCCAGCAGCTCCCCAGGGGAAAATGAGCAGTTCTTC. Translated: CASSSPGENEQFF.